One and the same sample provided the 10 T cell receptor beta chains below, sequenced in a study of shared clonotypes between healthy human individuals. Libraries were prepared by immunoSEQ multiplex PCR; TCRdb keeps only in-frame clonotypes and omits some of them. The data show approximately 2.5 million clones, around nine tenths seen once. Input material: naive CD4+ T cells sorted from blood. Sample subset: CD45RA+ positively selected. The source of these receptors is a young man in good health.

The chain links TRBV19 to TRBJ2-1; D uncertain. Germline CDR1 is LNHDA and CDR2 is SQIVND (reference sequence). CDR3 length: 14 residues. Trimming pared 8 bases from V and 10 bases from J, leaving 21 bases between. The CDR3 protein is CASRVMGNSVEQFF. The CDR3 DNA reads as TGTGCCAGTCGAGTCATGGGCAATTCGGTAGAGCAGTTCTTC.

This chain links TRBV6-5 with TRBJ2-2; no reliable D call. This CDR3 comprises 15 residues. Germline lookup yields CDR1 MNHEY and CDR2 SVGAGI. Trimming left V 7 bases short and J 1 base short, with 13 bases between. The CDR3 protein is CASIPSGRNTGELFF. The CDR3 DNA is TGTGCCAGCATTCCATCGGGCAGGAACACCGGGGAGCTGTTTTTT.

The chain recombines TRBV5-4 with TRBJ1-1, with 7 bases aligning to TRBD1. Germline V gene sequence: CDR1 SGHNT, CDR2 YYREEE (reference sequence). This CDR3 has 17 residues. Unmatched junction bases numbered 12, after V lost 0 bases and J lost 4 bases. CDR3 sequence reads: CASSLDVGRGLGTEAFF. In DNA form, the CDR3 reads TGTGCCAGCAGCTTGGACGTCGGTAGGGGGCTCGGCACTGAAGCTTTCTTT.

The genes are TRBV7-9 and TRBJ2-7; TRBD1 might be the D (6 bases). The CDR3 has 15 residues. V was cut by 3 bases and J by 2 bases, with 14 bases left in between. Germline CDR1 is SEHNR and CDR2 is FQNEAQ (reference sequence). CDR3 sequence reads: CASSFRGLATYEQYF. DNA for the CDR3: TGTGCCAGCAGCTTCAGGGGCCTTGCAACCTACGAGCAGTACTTC.

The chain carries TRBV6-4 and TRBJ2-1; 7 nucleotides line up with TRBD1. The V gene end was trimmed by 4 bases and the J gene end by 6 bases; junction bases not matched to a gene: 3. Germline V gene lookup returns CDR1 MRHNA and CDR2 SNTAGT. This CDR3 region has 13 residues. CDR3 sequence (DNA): TGTGCCAGCAGTGCCGGGGACAGCAATGAGCAGTTCTTC. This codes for CASSAGDSNEQFF.

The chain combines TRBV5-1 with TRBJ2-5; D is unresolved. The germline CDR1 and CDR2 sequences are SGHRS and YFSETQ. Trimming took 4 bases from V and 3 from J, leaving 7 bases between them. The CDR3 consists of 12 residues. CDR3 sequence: CASSQPEETQYF. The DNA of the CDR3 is TGCGCCAGCAGCCAGCCCGAAGAGACCCAGTACTTC.

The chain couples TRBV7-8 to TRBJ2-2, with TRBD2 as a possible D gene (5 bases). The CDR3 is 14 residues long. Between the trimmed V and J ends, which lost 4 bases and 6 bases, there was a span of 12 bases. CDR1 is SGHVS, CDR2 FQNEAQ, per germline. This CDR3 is CASSSDEGSGELFF. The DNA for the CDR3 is TGTGCCAGCAGCTCAGATGAGGGTTCCGGGGAGCTGTTTTTT.

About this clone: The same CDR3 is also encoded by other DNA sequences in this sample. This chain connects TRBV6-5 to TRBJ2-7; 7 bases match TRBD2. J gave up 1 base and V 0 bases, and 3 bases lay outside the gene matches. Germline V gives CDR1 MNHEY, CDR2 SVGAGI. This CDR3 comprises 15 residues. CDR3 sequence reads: CASSYSASGSYEQYF. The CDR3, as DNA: TGTGCCAGCAGTTACTCAGCTAGCGGTTCCTACGAGCAGTACTTC.

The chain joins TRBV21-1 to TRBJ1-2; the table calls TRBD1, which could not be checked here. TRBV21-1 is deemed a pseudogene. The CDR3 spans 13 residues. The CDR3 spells CASSKDRGYGYTF. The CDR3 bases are TGTGCCAGCAGCAAGGACAGGGGGTATGGCTACACCTTC.

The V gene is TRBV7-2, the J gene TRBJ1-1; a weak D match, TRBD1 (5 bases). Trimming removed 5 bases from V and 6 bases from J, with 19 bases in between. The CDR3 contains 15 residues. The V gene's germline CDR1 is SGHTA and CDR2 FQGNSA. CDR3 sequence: CASSPQAQLVAEAFF. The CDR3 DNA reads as TGTGCCAGCAGCCCACAGGCGCAGTTGGTCGCTGAAGCTTTCTTT.